Listed below are T cell receptor beta chains from one sample, sequenced in a study of blood T cell repertoires in COVID-19. The protocol was immunoSEQ multiplex PCR, while the TCRdb copy is restricted to in-frame clones and leaves out a portion. Seen here are approximately 300,000 clones, about nine tenths observed once, and the top ten hold more than 9%. Sequences were obtained from PBMCs or T cells enriched from blood (not recorded which). The receptors originated from a woman younger than 30 who had recovered from COVID-19. Both conserved end residues are part of each CDR3. The D gene is left open where the match is weak. Where a row states a size, it is once, few, many or the class of an expanded clone; other rows omit it.

j_gene,v_gene,abundance,d_gene,CDR3nt,CDR3aa
TRBJ1-1,TRBV10-3,once,.,TGTGCCATCAGTGAGTCTGGGGGGGAAGCTTTCTTT,CAISESGGEAFF
TRBJ2-3,TRBV28,.,TRBD1,TGTGCCAGCAGTTCGTTGACAGGGTTCCTCACAGATACGCAGTATTTT,CASSSLTGFLTDTQYF
TRBJ1-1,TRBV11-2,few,.,TGTGCCAGCAGTCCAGGAGGCGGGGTCCCCACTGAAGCTTTCTTT,CASSPGGGVPTEAFF
TRBJ1-1,TRBV19,once,.,TGTGCCAGTAGTTTGCAATACAGACAGGTGAACACTGAAGCTTTCTTT,CASSLQYRQVNTEAFF
TRBJ2-5,TRBV18,once,.,TGTGCCAGCTACCGGGACACGTACCAAGAGACCCAGTACTTC,CASYRDTYQETQYF
TRBJ1-2,TRBV10-2,once,.,TGCGCCAGCAGTGGCGAGGTAGACTATGGCTACACCTTC,CASSGEVDYGYTF
TRBJ2-3,TRBV6-2/TRBV6-3,.,TRBD2,TGTGCCAGCAGTTACCCTAGCGGGGGCACAGATACGCAGTATTTT,CASSYPSGGTDTQYF
TRBJ1-1,TRBV5-1,.,TRBD1,TGCGCCAGCAGCTTGGAGGACAGGATGAACACTGAAGCTTTCTTT,CASSLEDRMNTEAFF
TRBJ1-3,TRBV28,.,.,TGTGCCAGCAGCTCCGGACAGCTGACATTCTCTGGAAACACCATATATTTT,CASSSGQLTFSGNTIYF
TRBJ2-3,TRBV18,.,.,TGTGCCAGCTCACCCAGGGAAGGCGGCACAGATACGCAGTATTTT,CASSPREGGTDTQYF
TRBJ1-6,TRBV28,once,.,TGTGCCAGCAGTTTGGGAGGGCGCGATTCACCCCTCCACTTT,CASSLGGRDSPLHF
TRBJ1-2,TRBV7-9,.,TRBD1,TGTGCCAGCAGCTTAGGTACAGGGGGCAACTATGGCTACACCTTC,CASSLGTGGNYGYTF
TRBJ1-3,TRBV5-6,.,.,TGTGCCAGCAGCTTGCGCGGGAGGGGATTAAGCGGAAACACCATATATTTT,CASSLRGRGLSGNTIYF
TRBJ2-1,TRBV9,.,TRBD2,TGTGCCAGCAGCCTCGGGACTAGCGGGAGTGGGGAGCAGTTCTTC,CASSLGTSGSGEQFF
TRBJ1-1,TRBV12-5,.,.,TGTGCTAGTGGTTTGTGGCAGGTATTAGAAGCTTTCTTT,CASGLWQVLEAFF
TRBJ2-7,TRBV10-3,once,TRBD1,TGTGCCATCAGTGGGACAGGGAGCCACGAGCAGTACTTC,CAISGTGSHEQYF
TRBJ1-2,TRBV7-9,.,.,TGTGCCAGCAGCTTCTTGGCGGTTGACTACACCTTC,CASSFLAVDYTF
TRBJ1-2,TRBV30,.,TRBD1,TGTGCCTGGATCTTCGGACAGGGTACTTTTCGTGGCTACACCTTC,CAWIFGQGTFRGYTF
TRBJ1-6,TRBV12-5,.,TRBD1,TGTGCTAGTGGTTTGGTACTGGGCGACAGGGTGCTAAATTCACCCCTCCACTTT,CASGLVLGDRVLNSPLHF
TRBJ1-1,TRBV13,.,.,TGTGCCAGCAGCGGACCGGGAGGGAAGCGCACTGAAGCTTTCTTT,CASSGPGGKRTEAFF
TRBJ2-7,TRBV10-1,once,TRBD1,TGCGCCAGCAGTATGGACAGGTTTACCTACGAGCAGTACTTC,CASSMDRFTYEQYF
TRBJ1-1,TRBV6-6,.,.,TGTGCCAGCAGCTCTATCGCAGGGGTTACCGAAGCTTTCTTT,CASSSIAGVTEAFF
TRBJ2-7,TRBV11-2,.,.,TGTGCCAGCAGCTTGGGACTCTACGAGCAGTACTTC,CASSLGLYEQYF
TRBJ1-6,TRBV6-1,few,TRBD1,TGTGCCAGCAGTGAAAGGGACAGGGGTGATTCACCCCTCCACTTT,CASSERDRGDSPLHF
TRBJ2-1,TRBV28,.,.,TGTGCCAGCAGTCCCGTACTAGGGGGTGAGCAGTTCTTC,CASSPVLGGEQFF
TRBJ1-1,TRBV12-3/TRBV12-4,.,TRBD1,TGTGCCAGCAGCAAACCGGGGGACAGGCGGGTCTTT,CASSKPGDRRVF
TRBJ1-2,TRBV29-1,few,TRBD1,TGCAGCGTTGAAGATCTTTTGCGAGACAGGGGGTTGTCGTATGGCTACACCTTC,CSVEDLLRDRGLSYGYTF
TRBJ1-1,TRBV19,.,TRBD1,TGTGCCAGTATCCGGGACAGGGGTTTGAACACTGAAGCTTTCTTT,CASIRDRGLNTEAFF
TRBJ2-7,TRBV7-9,.,.,TGTGCCAGCAGCTTAATGGGGACTTTAGAGAGCTACGAGCAGTACTTC,CASSLMGTLESYEQYF
TRBJ1-1,TRBV27,.,TRBD1,TGTGCCAGCAGTTGGACAGGCGTCTTGAACACTGAAGCTTTCTTT,CASSWTGVLNTEAFF
TRBJ1-1,TRBV27,once,TRBD1,TGTGCCAGCAGTAGACGCTCGACTGCCGGGACAGGGAACACTGAAGCTTTCTTT,CASSRRSTAGTGNTEAFF
TRBJ2-1,TRBV15,.,TRBD2,TGTGCCACCAGCAGAGATTTAGCGGGGGGGCCTAATGAGCAGTTCTTC,CATSRDLAGGPNEQFF
TRBJ1-2,TRBV5-1,few,.,TGCGCCAGCAGCTTGGGAGTCGGGAGCCAGGAAGGGGGCTACACCTTC,CASSLGVGSQEGGYTF
TRBJ2-3,TRBV5-5,.,.,TGTGCCAGCAGCGGTGGCACAGCTAAAGATACGCAGTATTTT,CASSGGTAKDTQYF
TRBJ2-1,TRBV10-3,.,.,TGTGCCATCGCCGAAAGACAGGTTCTCTCCTACAATGAGCAGTTCTTC,CAIAERQVLSYNEQFF
TRBJ2-5,TRBV10-2,.,.,TGCGCCAGCAGTGAGTCTACGGGGGTGAAGACCCAGTACTTC,CASSESTGVKTQYF
TRBJ2-1,TRBV19,.,TRBD2,TGTGCCAGTAGTACCCCACTAGCGATCTCCTACAATGAGCAGTTCTTC,CASSTPLAISYNEQFF
TRBJ1-2,TRBV30,once,.,TGTGCCTGGACCATCGGGACATTTGATGGCTACACCTTC,CAWTIGTFDGYTF
TRBJ2-3,TRBV6-1,.,TRBD2,TGTGCCAGCAGTGAAGGGGAGGGTGATACGCAGTATTTT,CASSEGEGDTQYF
TRBJ2-2,TRBV4-1,.,TRBD2,TGCGCCAGCAGCCAAGTTAGCGGGAGGGCCGCCGGGGAGCTGTTTTTT,CASSQVSGRAAGELFF
TRBJ1-5,TRBV7-2,.,.,TGTGCCAGCGGGTACGGGGGATCTCATCAGCCCCAGCATTTT,CASGYGGSHQPQHF
TRBJ2-7,TRBV10-3,.,.,TGTGCCATCAGTGATGAGCAGTTTGGAGGATACGAGCAGTACTTC,CAISDEQFGGYEQYF
TRBJ1-1,TRBV28,.,.,TGTGCCAGCAGTTTGAAGGGGCAGAAAGCTTTCTTT,CASSLKGQKAFF
TRBJ2-1,TRBV5-1,.,TRBD2,TGCGCCAGCAGCTCTCTAGCGGGGGGATCGGATGAGCAGTTCTTC,CASSSLAGGSDEQFF
TRBJ1-2,TRBV10-2,few,TRBD1,TGCGCCAGCAGCCCCGGACAGGGCGTTTATGGCTACACCTTC,CASSPGQGVYGYTF
TRBJ1-1,TRBV2,.,TRBD1,TGTGCCAGCAGTGGAGGGACAGGGGGCCTTGAAGCTTTCTTT,CASSGGTGGLEAFF
TRBJ1-5,TRBV6-5,few,.,TGTGCCATTGGGCCTCGATACAATCAGCCCCAGCATTTT,CAIGPRYNQPQHF
TRBJ1-4,TRBV30,once,.,TGTGCTTCAGGGGTTAATGAAAAACTGTTTTTT,CASGVNEKLFF
TRBJ1-6,TRBV2,few,TRBD1,TGTGCCAGCAGTGAGGACAGGGGAGGAAATTCACCCCTCCACTTT,CASSEDRGGNSPLHF
TRBJ2-5,TRBV30,.,TRBD2,TGTGCCTGGAGTAGCGGGGAAGAGACCCAGTACTTC,CAWSSGEETQYF
TRBJ1-2,TRBV12-3/TRBV12-4,.,.,TGTGCCAGCAGTTTAGACGGCTATGGCTACACCTTC,CASSLDGYGYTF
TRBJ1-5,TRBV30,once,.,TGTGCCTGGAGTGCTGGACCAGGGCTTTTTCAGCCCCAGCATTTT,CAWSAGPGLFQPQHF